The present T cell receptor beta chain was sequenced within a study of shared clonotypes between healthy human individuals. Study-level background: Per donor, CD8 memory used one plate, CD8 naive used two, CD4 memory used three and CD4 naive used three.

The J segment lost 6 bases and the V segment lost 4 bases, leaving 4 bases of the junction unmatched. The germline gives CDR1 MNHEY, CDR2 SVGAGI. The CDR3 totals 13 residues. Broader study findings: Richness estimates generally favored naive over memory subsets. Few donors limited the genetic and exposure-history diversity represented.

Profiled with immunoSEQ multiplex PCR; TCRdb holds only in-frame clones, not every one. The sample gives some 2,400,000 clones, approximately 96% of which show up once; 0.1% to 0.15% is in the top ten. All donors were Caucasian adults living in Nashville, Tennessee. A note on this clone: Its matching antigen is unknown. At the DNA level, this CDR3 is encoded by other sequences in the same sample as well.

This TCR came from a man between 18 and 29 years old in good health. Sequenced input: naive CD4+ T cells sorted from blood. Subset described: CD45RA+ positively selected. The genes are TRBV6-5 and TRBJ2-7, with 9 nucleotides matching TRBD1. The CDR3 sequence is CASSLRGQGEQYF. The CDR3 DNA reads TGTGCCAGCAGTTTACGGGGACAGGGCGAGCAGTACTTC.